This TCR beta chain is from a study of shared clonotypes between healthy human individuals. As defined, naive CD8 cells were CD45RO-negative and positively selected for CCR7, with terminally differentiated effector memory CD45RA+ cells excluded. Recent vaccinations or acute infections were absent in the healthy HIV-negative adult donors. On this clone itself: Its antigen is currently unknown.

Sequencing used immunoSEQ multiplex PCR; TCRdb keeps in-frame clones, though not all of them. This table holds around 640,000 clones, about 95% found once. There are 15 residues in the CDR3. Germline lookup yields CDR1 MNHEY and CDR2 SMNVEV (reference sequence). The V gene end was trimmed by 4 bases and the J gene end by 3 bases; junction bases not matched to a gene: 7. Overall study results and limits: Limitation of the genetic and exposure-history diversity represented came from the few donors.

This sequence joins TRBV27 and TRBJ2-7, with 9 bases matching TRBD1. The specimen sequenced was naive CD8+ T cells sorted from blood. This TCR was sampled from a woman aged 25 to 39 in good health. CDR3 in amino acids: CASSSREGQGYEQYF. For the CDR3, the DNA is TGTGCCAGCAGTTCCCGAGAGGGACAGGGCTACGAGCAGTACTTC.